Listed here are 8 T cell receptor beta chains from one sample, sequenced in a study of cytomegalovirus exposure and HLA in healthy donors. This PCR relied on a set of 60 Vbeta primers and 13 Jbeta primers. Method: immunoSEQ multiplex PCR; TCRdb's copy keeps in-frame clones and lacks some. The sample includes some 110,000 clones, around 78% of them seen just once. The source material was PBMCs. The source is a middle-aged man in good health and CMV-seronegative.

This clone appeared a few times. The chain couples TRBV5-1 to TRBJ1-2; D uncertain. Per germline, CDR1 SGHRS and CDR2 YFSETQ. This CDR3 comprises 12 residues. Trimming took off 6 bases at V and 2 bases at J, with 8 bases between the two ends. Written as DNA, the CDR3 is TGCGCCAGCAAGGCAGGCAACTATGGCTACACCTTC. Its translation: CASKAGNYGYTF.

The CDR3 loop is CASSLTGSNEKLFF. CDR3 in DNA: TGTGCCAGCAGTTTGACAGGCTCTAATGAAAAACTGTTTTTT. The chain recombines TRBV28 with TRBJ1-4, with D maybe TRBD1 (6 bases). In germline, CDR1 is MDHEN, CDR2 SYDVKM. Trimming removed 3 bases from V and 3 bases from J, with 8 bases in between. CDR3 length: 14 amino acids.

The chain joins TRBV27 to TRBJ2-5; 8 bases agree with TRBD1. Germline lookup yields CDR1 MNHEY and CDR2 SMNVEV (reference sequence). V dropped 3 bases and J dropped 4; count of bases not matched to a gene: 13. This CDR3 region has 17 residues. CDR3 region: CASSFRHPGQGAETQYF. In DNA form, the CDR3 reads TGTGCCAGCAGTTTTCGCCATCCCGGACAGGGCGCAGAGACCCAGTACTTC.

This chain joins TRBV28 and TRBJ2-7; a possible D gene is TRBD1 (6 bases). Trimming shortened V by 3 bases and J by 2 bases, and 14 bases separated the two germline ends. Germline loops: CDR1 MDHEN, CDR2 SYDVKM. The CDR3 runs to 15 residues. The CDR3 region has the DNA TGTGCCAGCAGTTTTGTCACCGACAGGCCCTACGAGCAGTACTTC. Translated: CASSFVTDRPYEQYF.

V is TRBV19 and J is TRBJ1-5, with TRBD1 matching over 7 bases. With 5 bases clipped from V and 4 bases from J, the junction kept 5 bases outside the gene matches. In germline, CDR1 is LNHDA, CDR2 SQIVND (reference sequence). The CDR3 runs to 14 residues. The CDR3 loop is CASSPGTVNQPQHF. CDR3 DNA sequence: TGTGCCAGTAGTCCCGGGACAGTAAATCAGCCCCAGCATTTT.

This sequence joins TRBV14 and TRBJ1-4; D call uncertain. The CDR3 is 14 amino acids. The germline gives CDR1 SGHDN, CDR2 FVKESK. Trimming removed 0 bases at V and 3 bases at J, with 5 bases between. For the CDR3, the DNA is TGTGCCAGCAGCCAAGACAGTTCTAATGAAAAACTGTTTTTT. Translating gives CASSQDSSNEKLFF.

This sequence joins TRBV4-1 and TRBJ1-5; 11 bases fit TRBD1. The junction had 4 bases not matched to a gene; V was cut back by 5 bases and J by 4 bases. This CDR3 has 15 residues. In germline, CDR1 is MGHRA, CDR2 YSYEKL. The CDR3 reads CASSSGTGGNQPQHF. The CDR3 DNA is TGCGCCAGCAGCTCCGGGACAGGGGGGAATCAGCCCCAGCATTTT.

The rearrangement joins TRBV19 to TRBJ2-3; 8 bases align to TRBD1. The trim removed 3 bases at V and 4 bases at J, leaving 9 bases unmatched. The CDR3 consists of 16 residues. CDR1 LNHDA and CDR2 SQIVND come from the germline V gene (reference sequence). The CDR3: CASSIPPGTGPDTQYF. As DNA, the CDR3 is TGTGCCAGTAGTATTCCCCCGGGGACAGGACCAGATACGCAGTATTTT.